The 3 T cell receptor beta chains below all came from one sample that was sequenced in a study of OX40 agonist ivuxolimab in advanced cancers. This table comes from immunoSEQ multiplex PCR, and its TCRdb copy is limited to in-frame clones, with some not included. The sample lists fewer than 45,000 clones, 65% to 75% seen once, with under 20% in the top ten. The source was CD4+ or CD8+ T cells sorted from blood, collected in a trial of the OX40 agonist ivuxolimab. The receptors were gathered from an adult with an advanced solid tumor such as melanoma, head and neck, liver or kidney cancer.

In nucleotides, the CDR3 is TGCAGCGTGGACCTGTTAGAGACCCAGTACTTC. Its translation is CSVDLLETQYF. The chain uses TRBV29-1 and TRBJ2-5; no definite D call. CDR3 size: 11 residues. The germline V and J ends were trimmed by 6 bases and 4 bases, with 9 bases remaining between them. CDR1 is SQVTM and CDR2 is ANQGSEA in the germline V gene.

This chain joins TRBV5-1 and TRBJ1-5; TRBD1 matches 9 bases. Trimming took 5 bases from V and 6 from J; bases not matched to a gene: 3. Germline-derived CDR1 and CDR2 are SGHRS and YFSETQ. The CDR3 has 13 amino acids. CDR3 residues: CASRQGAGQPQHF. The CDR3 DNA sequence: TGCGCCAGCAGACAGGGGGCGGGTCAGCCCCAGCATTTT.

V and J are TRBV6-5 and TRBJ1-2, with D perhaps matching TRBD1 (5 bases). CDR1 is MNHEY and CDR2 is SVGAGI in the germline V gene. This CDR3 contains 16 residues. The V end was cut by 0 bases, the J end by 1 base, with 12 bases between. CDR3 amino acids: CASSYSMFDSNYGYTF. In DNA, the CDR3 is TGTGCCAGCAGTTACTCGATGTTTGACAGTAACTATGGCTACACCTTC.